Presented here are 25 T cell receptor beta chains from one specimen sequenced in a study of T cell changes during pregnancy in multiple sclerosis. Method: immunoSEQ multiplex PCR; TCRdb's copy keeps in-frame clones and lacks some. The sample contains some 110,000 clones, roughly nine tenths of which appear only once. The sequences come from peripheral blood, collected before pregnancy. Every receptor here comes from a female donor with multiple sclerosis, enrolled in a pregnancy study.

This chain joins TRBV19 and TRBJ1-6; no clear D. Germline values: CDR1 LNHDA, CDR2 SQIVND (reference sequence). Trimming removed 7 bases from V and 0 bases from J, with 13 bases in between. The CDR3 is made up of 16 amino acids. CDR3 sequence (DNA): TGTGCCAGTACCGCCGGGAGGAGCTCCTATAATTCACCCCTCCACTTT. It translates to CASTAGRSSYNSPLHF.

The V call is TRBV11-1, the J call TRBJ2-1; 10 nucleotides match TRBD1. V dropped 4 bases and J dropped 10; count of bases not matched to a gene: 7. This CDR3 is 14 amino acids long. Germline V lookup: CDR1 SGHAT, CDR2 FQDESV (reference sequence). The CDR3 is CASSSFRDRGEQFF. As DNA, the CDR3 is TGTGCCAGCAGCTCCTTCCGGGACAGGGGCGAGCAGTTCTTC.

This clone was picked up a small number of times. The chain recombines TRBV4-1 with TRBJ1-5; D gene ambiguous. Germline CDR1 is MGHRA and CDR2 is YSYEKL. Trimming pared 4 bases from V and 6 bases from J, leaving 10 bases between. CDR3 length equals 13 residues. The CDR3 nucleotides are TGCGCCAGCAGCCCCGAACAGCTTCAGCCCCAGCATTTT. Amino acids: CASSPEQLQPQHF.

Only one count was recorded for this clone. The rearrangement uses TRBV2 and TRBJ2-1, with TRBD2 identical over 13 bases. Trimming took 5 bases from V and 0 from J; bases not matched to a gene: 7. This CDR3 is built from 18 residues. Germline loops: CDR1 SNHLY, CDR2 FYNNEI. The CDR3 DNA follows: TGTGCCAGCAGTCCGGGACTAGCGGGGACTCGCTCCTACAATGAGCAGTTCTTC. It is translated as CASSPGLAGTRSYNEQFF. Complete variable domain (other parts from reference TRBV2 and TRBJ2-1): EPEVTQTPSHQVTQMGQEVILRCVPISNHLYFYWYRQILGQKVEFLVSFYNNEISEKSEIFDDQFSVERPDGSNFTLKIRSTKLEDSAMYFCASSPGLAGTRSYNEQFFGPGTRLTVL.

The rearrangement links TRBV18 to TRBJ1-4; TRBD1 matches 9 bases. The V gene end was trimmed by 4 bases and the J gene end by 8 bases; junction bases not matched to a gene: 5. Looked up from germline, CDR1 is KGHSH and CDR2 is LQKENI. This CDR3 is built from 14 residues. The CDR3 DNA reads as TGTGCCAGCTCACTCGGACAGGGGACAGAAAAACTGTTTTTT. It encodes CASSLGQGTEKLFF.

The chain links TRBV14 to TRBJ2-3; no definite D call. The germline gives CDR1 SGHDN, CDR2 FVKESK. Trimming removed 0 bases from V and 4 bases from J, with 14 bases in between. The CDR3 has 16 amino acids. The CDR3 loop is CASSQDLLEFADTQYF. As DNA, the CDR3 is TGTGCCAGCAGCCAAGATCTTCTGGAGTTCGCAGATACGCAGTATTTT.

This chain joins TRBV28 and TRBJ2-3; the match to TRBD2 covers 7 bases. Trimming removed 5 bases from V and 2 bases from J; junction bases left unmatched: 7. The germline CDR1 and CDR2 sequences are MDHEN and SYDVKM. This CDR3 is built from 15 residues. CDR3 in DNA: TGTGCCAGCAGTGCCCCGCGGGGGTACACAGATACGCAGTATTTT. Translated: CASSAPRGYTDTQYF. The full variable domain, in which reference TRBV28 and TRBJ2-3 provide the parts outside the CDR3, is DVKVTQSSRYLVKRTGEKVFLECVQDMDHENMFWYRQDPGLGLRLIYFSYDVKMKEKGDIPEGYSVSREKKERFSLILESASTNQTSMYLCASSAPRGYTDTQYFGPGTRLTVL.

This chain uses TRBV5-1 with TRBJ2-5; 8 bases match TRBD1. The ends lost 0 bases at V and 2 bases at J; junction bases unmatched: 9. Per germline, CDR1 SGHRS and CDR2 YFSETQ. CDR3 length equals 17 residues. CDR3 in DNA: TGCGCCAGCAGCTTGGGCTTTGGGACAGGTCTACAAGAGACCCAGTACTTC. It encodes CASSLGFGTGLQETQYF.

The V call is TRBV30, the J call TRBJ2-7; TRBD1 matches 9 bases. In germline, CDR1 is GTSNPN, CDR2 SVGIG (reference sequence). The junction had 11 bases not matched to a gene; V was cut back by 2 bases and J by 3 bases. This CDR3 has 16 amino acids. Here the CDR3 DNA reads TGTGCCTGGAGTTTAGTTTCTGGACAGGGGATCTACGAGCAGTACTTC. Amino acid sequence: CAWSLVSGQGIYEQYF. Filled out from reference TRBV30 and TRBJ2-7, the complete variable domain reads SQTIHQWPATLVQPVGSPLSLECTVEGTSNPNLYWYRQAAGRGLQLLFYSVGIGQISSEVPQNLSASRPQDRQFILSSKKLLLSDSGFYLCAWSLVSGQGIYEQYFGPGTRLTVT.

This clone was detected only a few times. The chain recombines TRBV21-1 with TRBJ1-1. TRBV21-1 is termed a pseudogene. The length of the CDR3 is 17 residues. CDR3 residues: CASSNRGLVGSNTEAFF. The DNA of the CDR3 is TGTGCCAGCAGCAACCGGGGGTTAGTAGGGTCGAACACTGAAGCTTTCTTT.

The chain is built from TRBV28 and TRBJ1-1; tentatively, D is TRBD1 (5 bases). Germline CDR1 MDHEN, CDR2 SYDVKM. V was clipped by 2 bases and J by 0 bases, with 13 bases between them. There are 16 residues in the CDR3. The CDR3 reads CASSLSWGGMNTEAFF. Written as DNA, the CDR3 is TGTGCCAGCAGTTTAAGTTGGGGGGGGATGAACACTGAAGCTTTCTTT.

V and J are TRBV14 and TRBJ1-4; a weak D match, TRBD1 (5 bases). This CDR3 region has 12 residues. V was shortened by 3 bases and J by 7 bases, with 6 bases between the two germline ends. Germline V gene sequence: CDR1 SGHDN, CDR2 FVKESK. The CDR3: CASSQTVEKLFF. CDR3 nucleotides: TGTGCCAGCAGCCAGACAGTTGAAAAACTGTTTTTT.

This sequence joins TRBV30 and TRBJ1-1; D is unresolved. V dropped 8 bases and J dropped 5 bases, with 12 bases sitting between them. This CDR3 comprises 11 residues. The germline V gene encodes CDR1 GTSNPN and CDR2 SVGIG (reference sequence). The CDR3 region has the DNA TGTGCCCTGCAGGCTTATACTGAAGCTTTCTTT. It translates to CALQAYTEAFF.

This chain connects TRBV7-9 to TRBJ2-5; 7 bases align to TRBD1. CDR1 is SEHNR and CDR2 is FQNEAQ in the germline V gene (reference sequence). CDR3 size: 17 residues. Trimming took 5 bases from V and 4 from J; bases not matched to a gene: 16. The DNA of the CDR3 is TGTGCCAGCAGCGGAAAGACAGGGAAGGGGTTAGGAGAGACCCAGTACTTC. It encodes CASSGKTGKGLGETQYF.

For this clone: At one end the junction does not follow the germline gene, possibly because of a read error. The chain joins TRBV6-1 to TRBJ1-4; D is ambiguous. Germline V gene data show CDR1 as MNHNS and CDR2 as SASEGT. This CDR3 contains 14 residues. The CDR3 region is CASSEAWRHEKLFF. The CDR3 coding sequence is TGTGCCAGCAGCGAAGCGTGGAGGCATGAAAAACTGTTTTTT.

The rearrangement links TRBV29-1 to TRBJ2-5; the D is unclear. CDR1 and CDR2 (germline): SQVTM, ANQGSEA. The CDR3 has 12 amino acids. Trimming removed 1 base from V and 3 bases from J, with 6 bases in between. DNA of the CDR3: TGCAGCGTTGAAGGACTGGAAGAGACCCAGTACTTC. Translating it yields CSVEGLEETQYF.

CDR3 loop: CASSLLAGGNTGELFF. The CDR3 DNA reads as TGTGCCAGCAGCTTACTAGCGGGAGGGAACACCGGGGAGCTGTTTTTT. The chain has TRBV7-3 and TRBJ2-2; 11 bases align to TRBD2. Per the germline V gene, CDR1 is SGHTA and CDR2 is FQGTGA. This CDR3 comprises 16 residues. Losses at the gene ends were 2 bases for V and 1 base for J; bases not matched to a gene: 0. Using reference TRBV7-3 and TRBJ2-2 for the parts outside the CDR3, the full variable domain is GAGVSQTPSNKVTEKGKYVELRCDPISGHTALYWYRQSLGQGPEFLIYFQGTGAADDSGLPNDRFFAVRPEGSVSTLKIQRTERGDSAVYLCASSLLAGGNTGELFFGEGSRLTVL.

The chain joins TRBV15 to TRBJ1-6; 7 bases are a match to TRBD1. Germline-derived CDR1 and CDR2 are LNHNV and YYDKDF (reference sequence). The CDR3 covers 15 residues. Trimming removed 3 bases from V and 7 bases from J; junction bases left unmatched: 6. For the CDR3, the DNA is TGTGCCACCAGCAGCGACAGGGTGGCCAATTCACCCCTCCACTTT. This translates into CATSSDRVANSPLHF.

V usage is TRBV30 and J usage is TRBJ2-7; the D is unclear. The length of the CDR3 is 12 residues. The germline CDR1 and CDR2 sequences are GTSNPN and SVGIG (reference sequence). Trimming took 0 bases from V and 2 from J, leaving 5 bases between them. The chain's CDR3 is CAWSVQAYEQYF. The DNA of the CDR3 is TGTGCCTGGAGTGTACAAGCCTACGAGCAGTACTTC.

This chain uses TRBV10-2 with TRBJ1-4, with a tentative D call TRBD1 (5 bases). CDR3 size: 15 residues. V lost 6 bases and J 5 bases, leaving 16 bases between the germline ends. CDR1 and CDR2 from the germline V gene are WSHSY and SAAADI. CDR3: CASSAPGLTNEKLFF. The CDR3 nucleotides read TGCGCCAGCAGCGCACCGGGACTCACAAATGAAAAACTGTTTTTT.

The genes are TRBV4-3 and TRBJ1-6; D may be TRBD1 (6 bases). This CDR3 spans 16 amino acids. Per germline, CDR1 LGHNA and CDR2 YSLEER. Trimming stripped 0 bases from V and 7 bases from J, with 13 bases between. CDR3: CASSQDEGVFNSPLHF. Written as DNA, the CDR3 is TGCGCCAGCAGCCAAGACGAGGGGGTATTCAATTCACCCCTCCACTTT.

The gene calls are TRBV29-1 and TRBJ2-5; maybe TRBD2 (5 bases). The CDR3 is made up of 12 amino acids. The germline CDR1 and CDR2 sequences are SQVTM and ANQGSEA. V lost 6 bases and J 5 bases, leaving 13 bases between the germline ends. In DNA form, the CDR3 reads TGCAGCGTCAGGAAGGACTGGGAGACCCAGTACTTC. Encoded protein: CSVRKDWETQYF.

The chain uses TRBV30 and TRBJ1-5; D not resolved. V was trimmed by 3 bases and J by 6 bases, leaving 18 bases between them. Per germline, CDR1 GTSNPN and CDR2 SVGIG (reference sequence). The CDR3 runs 15 residues. Here the CDR3 reads CAWRSGRAAGQPQHF. CDR3 in DNA: TGTGCCTGGAGATCTGGACGGGCGGCGGGTCAGCCCCAGCATTTT. Combining the CDR3 with reference TRBV30 and TRBJ1-5 gives the whole variable domain SQTIHQWPATLVQPVGSPLSLECTVEGTSNPNLYWYRQAAGRGLQLLFYSVGIGQISSEVPQNLSASRPQDRQFILSSKKLLLSDSGFYLCAWRSGRAAGQPQHFGDGTRLSIL.

The chain couples TRBV29-1 to TRBJ2-1; D is undetermined. V lost 7 bases to trimming and J lost 8 bases, with 18 bases between them. The germline V gene has CDR1 SQVTM and CDR2 ANQGSEA. The CDR3 is 13 residues long. CDR3 bases: TGCAGCGGACTCGGAGATAAATCGGATGAGCAGTTCTTC. This encodes CSGLGDKSDEQFF.

This chain joins TRBV5-1 and TRBJ2-1, with 7 bases that match TRBD1. Germline V gene data show CDR1 as SGHRS and CDR2 as YFSETQ. The V segment lost 6 bases and the J segment 2 bases; nucleotides outside the gene matches: 5. This CDR3 contains 14 residues. The CDR3 DNA follows: TGCGCCAGCACCAGACAGGGCACCTACAATGAGCAGTTCTTC. This translates into CASTRQGTYNEQFF.